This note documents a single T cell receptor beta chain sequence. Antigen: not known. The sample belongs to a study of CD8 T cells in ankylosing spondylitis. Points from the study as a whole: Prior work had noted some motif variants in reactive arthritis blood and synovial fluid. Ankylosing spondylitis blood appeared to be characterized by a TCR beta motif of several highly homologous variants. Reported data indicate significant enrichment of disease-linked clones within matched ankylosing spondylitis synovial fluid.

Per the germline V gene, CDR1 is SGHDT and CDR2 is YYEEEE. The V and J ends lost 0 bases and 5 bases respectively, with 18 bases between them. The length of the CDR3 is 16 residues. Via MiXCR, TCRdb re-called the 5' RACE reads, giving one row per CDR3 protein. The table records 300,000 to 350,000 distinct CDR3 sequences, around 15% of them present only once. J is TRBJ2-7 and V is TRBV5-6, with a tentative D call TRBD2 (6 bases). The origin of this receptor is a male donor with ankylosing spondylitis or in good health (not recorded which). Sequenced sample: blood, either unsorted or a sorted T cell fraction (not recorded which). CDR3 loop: CASSLGLGTGLDEQYF. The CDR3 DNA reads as TGTGCCAGCAGCTTGGGTTTAGGGACGGGACTCGACGAGCAGTACTTC.